This TCR beta chain was sequenced for a study of blood T cell repertoires in COVID-19. Study background: PBMCs, B-cell-depleted T cells, or T cells were the source of the cDNA or gDNA that made up the material.

Measured with immunoSEQ multiplex PCR; TCRdb has only the in-frame clones, and not every one. The sample includes about 160,000 clones, more than 60% seen only once; the top ten take roughly 2.8%. This clone turned up a few times. The V gene end was trimmed by 4 bases and the J gene end by 4 bases; junction bases not matched to a gene: 5. Germline-derived CDR1 and CDR2 are SGHTA and FQGTGA. The CDR3 length is 14 residues. Material for sequencing was peripheral blood. This clonotype was obtained from a man aged 65 to 79 with acute or convalescent COVID-19. The chain employs TRBV7-3 and TRBJ2-5; 8 nucleotides agree with TRBD1. The CDR3 region is CASSSRGLGETQYF. The CDR3, as DNA: TGTGCCAGCAGCTCCAGGGGGCTGGGAGAGACCCAGTACTTC.